This T cell receptor beta chain was sequenced in a study of identical twins. This clonotype was seen more than once but under ten times. V shed 8 bases, J shed 7 bases, and the junction held 2 bases outside the gene matches. In germline, CDR1 is LNHDA, CDR2 SQIVND (reference sequence). The CDR3 extends over 12 amino acids. TCRdb independently ran MiXCR on the 5' RACE reads; one entry per CDR3 protein. The table has hundreds of thousands of distinct CDR3 sequences, approximately 22% seen once. Separately, the same data were catalogued under a study of T cells expressing NK-cell markers.

The sequencing input was PBMCs. The V call is TRBV19, the J call TRBJ1-6; TRBD1 matches at 7 bases. The source is a woman in her late teens or twenties in good health. This CDR3 reads CASAGGNSPLHF. In DNA, the CDR3 is TGTGCCAGTGCAGGGGGAAATTCACCCCTCCACTTT.